This T cell receptor beta chain was sequenced during a study of T cell responses to AZD1222 COVID-19 vaccine. Repertoires were generated with immunoSEQ multiplex PCR, while TCRdb's copy carries only in-frame clones and drops some. The data show 90,000 to 95,000 clones, with just over 85% seen just once and about 9.4% held by the top ten. This CDR3 region has 15 residues. Germline loops: CDR1 MNHNS, CDR2 SASEGT. V lost 0 bases to trimming and J lost 8 bases, with 16 bases between them. Material: peripheral blood, obtained on day 0 of AZD1222 vaccination. The TCR comes from an adult in good health. This chain connects TRBV6-1 to TRBJ1-2; a possible D gene is TRBD1 (5 bases). The CDR3 protein is CASSEAGGRGWGYTF. DNA of the CDR3: TGTGCCAGCAGTGAAGCGGGGGGACGGGGATGGGGCTACACCTTC.